The 17 T cell receptor beta chains listed next were all sequenced from one sample in a study of cytomegalovirus exposure and HLA in healthy donors. 13 Jbeta primers and 60 Vbeta primers were used for the PCR. Sequencing was performed with immunoSEQ multiplex PCR; in TCRdb, only in-frame clones are kept and a portion is missing. The table includes 100,000 to 150,000 clones, roughly a sixth detected once. Specimen: PBMCs. These receptors were taken from a female donor in good health and CMV-seropositive.

This clone was picked up a small number of times. The CDR3 DNA reads as TGTGCCAGCAGCGAGCGGACAGGGACGTACAATGAGCAGTTCTTC. Its translation: CASSERTGTYNEQFF. This chain joins TRBV9 and TRBJ2-1; 8 nucleotides match TRBD1. The germline CDR1 and CDR2 sequences are SGDLS and YYNGEE. The CDR3 is 15 residues long. Trimming cost V 3 bases and J 4 bases; bases outside gene matches: 6.

This chain connects TRBV5-1 to TRBJ2-7; possible D gene TRBD1, 6 bases. V shed 4 bases and J shed 6 bases, with 20 bases lying between them. The germline V gene encodes CDR1 SGHRS and CDR2 YFSETQ. The CDR3 totals 15 residues. CDR3 region: CASSPQGSATGEQYF. CDR3 in DNA: TGCGCCAGCAGCCCACAGGGTTCCGCGACGGGCGAGCAGTACTTC.

This clone was observed a few times. The gene calls are TRBV5-1 and TRBJ1-2, with 8 bases lining up with TRBD1. V shed 0 bases and J 0 bases; nucleotides not matched to a gene: 7. The CDR3 totals 17 residues. Looked up from germline, CDR1 is SGHRS and CDR2 is YFSETQ. The CDR3, as DNA: TGCGCCAGCAGCTTGGTAGTGCAGGGGGCGTCTAACTATGGCTACACCTTC. This gives the protein CASSLVVQGASNYGYTF.

This sequence joins TRBV30 and TRBJ2-3; D is unresolved. This CDR3 is 13 amino acids long. Germline V gene sequence: CDR1 GTSNPN, CDR2 SVGIG (reference sequence). V lost 3 bases and J lost 0, with 7 bases in between. The CDR3 is CAWSRQSTDTQYF. The CDR3, as DNA: TGTGCCTGGAGCAGACAAAGCACAGATACGCAGTATTTT.

The chain couples TRBV6-5 to TRBJ2-7; tentatively, D is TRBD1 (6 bases). Trimming cost V 6 bases and J 0 bases, with 12 bases left between them. This CDR3 is built from 14 residues. Germline V gene sequence: CDR1 MNHEY, CDR2 SVGAGI. For the CDR3, the DNA is TGTGCCAGCAGCAATAGAGGGGGCTCCTACGAGCAGTACTTC. As protein: CASSNRGGSYEQYF.

This clone occurred a few times. The chain uses TRBV19 and TRBJ1-5; tentatively, D is TRBD1 (6 bases). V lost 7 bases and J lost 3, with 13 bases in between. Germline lookup yields CDR1 LNHDA and CDR2 SQIVND (reference sequence). The CDR3 is made up of 14 amino acids. CDR3 loop: CASTKGQINQPQHF. For the CDR3, the DNA is TGTGCCAGTACCAAGGGACAAATCAATCAGCCCCAGCATTTT.

The sample holds a few counts of this clone. This chain uses TRBV5-6 with TRBJ1-4, with no clear D. The CDR3 covers 18 residues. Germline-derived CDR1 and CDR2 are SGHDT and YYEEEE. With 4 bases removed from V and 0 bases from J, the gap between germline ends came to 19 bases. In nucleotides, the CDR3 is TGTGCCAGCAGCACAACAAGAGCGCGGCATGCAACTAATGAAAAACTGTTTTTT. Protein sequence: CASSTTRARHATNEKLFF.

There are a few counts of this clone. V usage is TRBV27 and J usage is TRBJ1-2; 10 bases map to TRBD1. Germline trimming cut 5 bases from V and 6 bases from J; bases unmatched to any gene: 6. There are 14 residues in the CDR3. CDR1 is MNHEY, CDR2 SMNVEV, per germline (reference sequence). The CDR3 loop is CASSPSGTGDGYTF. As DNA, the CDR3 is TGTGCCAGCAGTCCATCCGGGACAGGGGATGGCTACACCTTC.

This clone has a handful of counts. The V call is TRBV6-5, the J call TRBJ1-2; no clear D. The CDR3 length is 16 residues. Trimming stripped 2 bases from V and 7 bases from J, with 20 bases between. Germline V lookup: CDR1 MNHEY, CDR2 SVGAGI. The CDR3 protein is CASSYGRWTGYGGYTF. CDR3 nucleotide sequence: TGTGCCAGCAGTTACGGGCGCTGGACGGGATACGGTGGCTACACCTTC.

The table lists this clone with a few counts. The chain couples TRBV9 to TRBJ2-3; D may be TRBD1 (6 bases). The CDR3 contains 16 residues. Germline V gives CDR1 SGDLS, CDR2 YYNGEE. V lost 7 bases, J lost 2 bases, and 20 bases lay in between. The chain's CDR3 is CASGEKYTGNTDTQYF. CDR3 sequence (DNA): TGTGCCAGCGGAGAAAAGTACACAGGGAACACAGATACGCAGTATTTT.

The table lists this clone with a few counts. This chain links TRBV19 with TRBJ1-2; no definite D call. CDR3 length equals 15 residues. V was shortened by 2 bases and J by 7 bases, with 17 bases between the two germline ends. Germline values: CDR1 LNHDA, CDR2 SQIVND (reference sequence). The chain's CDR3 is CASSITVPGYSGYTF. The CDR3 bases are TGTGCCAGTAGTATAACGGTTCCAGGCTATAGTGGCTACACCTTC. Full variable domain (outside the CDR3, taken from reference TRBV19 and TRBJ1-2): DGGITQSPKYLFRKEGQNVTLSCEQNLNHDAMYWYRQDPGQGLRLIYYSQIVNDFQKGDIAEGYSVSREKKESFPLTVTSAQKNPTAFYLCASSITVPGYSGYTFGSGTRLTVV.

The rearrangement joins TRBV4-1 to TRBJ1-1; D may be TRBD1 (5 bases). CDR1 and CDR2 (germline): MGHRA, YSYEKL. The length of the CDR3 is 15 residues. V dropped 0 bases and J dropped 4 bases, with 12 bases sitting between them. CDR3 nucleotides: TGCGCCAGCAGCCAAGATATACTCGGGGGCACTGAAGCTTTCTTT. Protein sequence: CASSQDILGGTEAFF.

A few counts support this clone. The gene calls are TRBV9 and TRBJ2-1; D not resolved. This CDR3 contains 13 residues. The V end was cut by 4 bases, the J end by 6 bases, with 11 bases between. The V gene's germline CDR1 is SGDLS and CDR2 YYNGEE. This chain's CDR3 is CASSITIGNEQFF. As DNA, the CDR3 is TGTGCCAGCAGCATTACGATCGGCAATGAGCAGTTCTTC.

This rearrangement joins TRBV25-1 to TRBJ2-2; maybe TRBD1 (5 bases). From germline, CDR1 is MGHDK and CDR2 SYGVNS. The CDR3 consists of 13 residues. V lost 4 bases to trimming and J lost 6 bases, with 9 bases between them. The DNA of the CDR3 is TGTGCCAGCAGTGGCAGGGTTGCCGGGGAGCTGTTTTTT. Its translation: CASSGRVAGELFF.

The V call is TRBV11-3, the J call TRBJ2-7; D might be TRBD2 (5 bases). Germline CDR1 is SGHNT and CDR2 is YENEEA. Trimming took 0 bases from V and 1 from J, leaving 10 bases between them. There are 15 residues in the CDR3. In DNA form, the CDR3 reads TGTGCCAGCAGCTTAGATGGGAGTGGGTCCTACGAGCAGTACTTC. Translated: CASSLDGSGSYEQYF.

The gene calls are TRBV7-8 and TRBJ2-7, with TRBD2 identical over 8 bases. V gave up 5 bases and J gave up 2 bases; unmatched junction bases: 5. CDR3 length equals 14 residues. Looked up from germline, CDR1 is SGHVS and CDR2 is FQNEAQ. CDR3 coding DNA: TGTGCCAGCAGCCCGAGCGGGGGACCCTACGAGCAGTACTTC. Amino acid sequence: CASSPSGGPYEQYF. Combining the CDR3 with reference TRBV7-8 and TRBJ2-7 gives the whole variable domain GAGVSQSPRYKVAKRGQDVALRCDPISGHVSLFWYQQALGQGPEFLTYFQNEAQLDKSGLPSDRFFAERPEGSVSTLKIQRTQQEDSAVYLCASSPSGGPYEQYFGPGTRLTVT.

A word on this clone: The junction does not match germline at one end; this may be a read error. The V and J genes are TRBV7-7 and TRBJ2-1, with 10 nucleotides matching TRBD2. Germline loops: CDR1 SSHAT, CDR2 FNYEAQ (reference sequence). CDR3 size: 14 residues. In nucleotides, the CDR3 is TGTGCTAGCAGCTTTGGGACTAGCGATGGTGAGCAGTTCTTC. It codes for CASSFGTSDGEQFF.